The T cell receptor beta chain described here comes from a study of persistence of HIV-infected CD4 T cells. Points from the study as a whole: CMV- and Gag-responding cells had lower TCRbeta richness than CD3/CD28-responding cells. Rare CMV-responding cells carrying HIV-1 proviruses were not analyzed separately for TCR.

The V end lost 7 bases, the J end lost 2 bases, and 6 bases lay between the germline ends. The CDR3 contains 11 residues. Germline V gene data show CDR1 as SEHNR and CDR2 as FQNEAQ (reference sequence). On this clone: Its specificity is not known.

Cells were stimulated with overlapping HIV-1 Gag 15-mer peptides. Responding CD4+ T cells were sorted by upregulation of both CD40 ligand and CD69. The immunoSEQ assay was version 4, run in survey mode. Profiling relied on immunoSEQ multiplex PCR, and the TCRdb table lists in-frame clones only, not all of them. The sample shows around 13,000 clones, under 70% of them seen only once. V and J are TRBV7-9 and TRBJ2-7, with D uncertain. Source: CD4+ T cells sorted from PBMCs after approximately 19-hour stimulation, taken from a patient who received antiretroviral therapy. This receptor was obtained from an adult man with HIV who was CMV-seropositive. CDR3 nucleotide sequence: TGTGCCAGCACCTCTACCTACGAGCAGTACTTC. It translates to CASTSTYEQYF.